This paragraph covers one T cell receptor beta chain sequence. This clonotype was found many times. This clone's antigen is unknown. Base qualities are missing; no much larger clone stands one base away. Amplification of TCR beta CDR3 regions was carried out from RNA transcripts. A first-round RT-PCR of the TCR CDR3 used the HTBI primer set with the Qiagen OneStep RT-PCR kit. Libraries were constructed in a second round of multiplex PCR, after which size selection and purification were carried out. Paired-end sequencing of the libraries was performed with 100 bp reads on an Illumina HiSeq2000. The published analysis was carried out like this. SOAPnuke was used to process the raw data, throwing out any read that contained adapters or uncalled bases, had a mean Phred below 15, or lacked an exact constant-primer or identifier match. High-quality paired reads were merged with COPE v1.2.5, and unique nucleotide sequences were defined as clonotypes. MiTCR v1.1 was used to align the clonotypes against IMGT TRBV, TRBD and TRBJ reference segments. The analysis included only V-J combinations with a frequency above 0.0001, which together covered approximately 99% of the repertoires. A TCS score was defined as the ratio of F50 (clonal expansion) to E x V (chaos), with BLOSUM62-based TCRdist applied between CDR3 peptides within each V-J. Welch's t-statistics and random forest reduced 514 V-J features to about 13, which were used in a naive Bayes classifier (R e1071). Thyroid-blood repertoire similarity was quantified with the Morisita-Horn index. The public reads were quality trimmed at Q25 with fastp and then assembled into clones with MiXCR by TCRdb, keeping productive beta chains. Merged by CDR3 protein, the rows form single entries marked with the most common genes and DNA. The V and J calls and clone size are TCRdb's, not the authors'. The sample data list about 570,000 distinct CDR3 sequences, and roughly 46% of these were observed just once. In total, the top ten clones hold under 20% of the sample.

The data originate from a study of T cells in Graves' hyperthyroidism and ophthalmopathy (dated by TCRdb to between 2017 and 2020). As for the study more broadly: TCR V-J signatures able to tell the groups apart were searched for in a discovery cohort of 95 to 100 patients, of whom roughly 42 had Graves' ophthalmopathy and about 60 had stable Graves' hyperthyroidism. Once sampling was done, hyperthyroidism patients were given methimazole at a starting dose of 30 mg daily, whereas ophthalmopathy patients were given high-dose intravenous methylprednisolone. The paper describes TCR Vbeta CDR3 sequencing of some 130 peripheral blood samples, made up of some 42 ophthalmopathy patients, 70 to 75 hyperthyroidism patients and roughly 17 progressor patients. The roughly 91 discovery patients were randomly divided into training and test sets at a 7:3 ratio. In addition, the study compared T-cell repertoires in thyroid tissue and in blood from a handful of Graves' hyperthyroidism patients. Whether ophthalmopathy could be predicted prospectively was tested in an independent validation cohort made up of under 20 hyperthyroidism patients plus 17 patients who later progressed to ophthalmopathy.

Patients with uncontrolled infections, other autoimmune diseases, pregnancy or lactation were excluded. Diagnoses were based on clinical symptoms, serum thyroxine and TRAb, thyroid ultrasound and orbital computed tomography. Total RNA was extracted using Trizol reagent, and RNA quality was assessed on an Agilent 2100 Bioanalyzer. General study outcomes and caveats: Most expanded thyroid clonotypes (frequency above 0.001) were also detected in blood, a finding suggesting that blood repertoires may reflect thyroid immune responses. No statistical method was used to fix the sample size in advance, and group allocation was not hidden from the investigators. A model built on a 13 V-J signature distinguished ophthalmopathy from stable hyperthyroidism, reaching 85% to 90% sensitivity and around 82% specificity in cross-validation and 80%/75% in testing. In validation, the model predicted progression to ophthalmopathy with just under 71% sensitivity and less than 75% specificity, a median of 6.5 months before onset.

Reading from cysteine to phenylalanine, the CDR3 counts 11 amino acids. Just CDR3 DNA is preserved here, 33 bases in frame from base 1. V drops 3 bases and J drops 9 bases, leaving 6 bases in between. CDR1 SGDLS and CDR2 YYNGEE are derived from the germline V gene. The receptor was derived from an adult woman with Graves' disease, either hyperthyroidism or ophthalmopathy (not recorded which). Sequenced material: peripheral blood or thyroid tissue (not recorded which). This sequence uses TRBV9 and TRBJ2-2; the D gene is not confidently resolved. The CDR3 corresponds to CASSGSRELFF. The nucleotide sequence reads TGTGCCAGCAGCGGATCCCGGGAGCTGTTTTTT. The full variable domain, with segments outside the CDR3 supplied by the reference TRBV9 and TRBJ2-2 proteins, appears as DSGVTQTPKHLITATGQRVTLRCSPRSGDLSVYWYQQSLDQGLQFLIQYYNGEERAKGNILERFSAQQFPDLHSELNLSSLELGDSALYFCASSGSRELFFGEGSRLTVL.